This T cell receptor beta chain was found in a study of blood T cell repertoires in COVID-19. The overall study: The United States, Italy and Spain provided the acute and convalescent COVID-19 samples. T cells, B-cell-depleted T cells, or PBMCs supplied cDNA or gDNA.

The V end was cut by 2 bases, the J end by 5 bases, with 13 bases between. Germline V lookup: CDR1 SGDLS, CDR2 YYNGEE. There are 14 residues in the CDR3. In terms of age and location, participants ranged from roughly 18 to 100 years and lived in about two dozen US areas. As processed by the authors: Amplified reference gene primers provided the basis for estimating nucleated cell counts. Libraries were prepared by immunoSEQ multiplex PCR; TCRdb keeps only in-frame clonotypes and omits some of them. The V and J calls and clone size were taken over from that table, and D and trimming were inferred from the DNA. The table records approximately 210,000 clones, approximately 86% of them present only once.

This receptor was obtained from a woman aged 45 to 65 with acute COVID-19. The genes are TRBV9 and TRBJ1-2; D may be TRBD1 (5 bases). Sequencing used PBMCs or T cells enriched from blood (not recorded which). CDR3 loop: CASSVSTGGYGYTF. CDR3 DNA sequence: TGTGCCAGCAGCGTGTCAACAGGAGGGTATGGCTACACCTTC.